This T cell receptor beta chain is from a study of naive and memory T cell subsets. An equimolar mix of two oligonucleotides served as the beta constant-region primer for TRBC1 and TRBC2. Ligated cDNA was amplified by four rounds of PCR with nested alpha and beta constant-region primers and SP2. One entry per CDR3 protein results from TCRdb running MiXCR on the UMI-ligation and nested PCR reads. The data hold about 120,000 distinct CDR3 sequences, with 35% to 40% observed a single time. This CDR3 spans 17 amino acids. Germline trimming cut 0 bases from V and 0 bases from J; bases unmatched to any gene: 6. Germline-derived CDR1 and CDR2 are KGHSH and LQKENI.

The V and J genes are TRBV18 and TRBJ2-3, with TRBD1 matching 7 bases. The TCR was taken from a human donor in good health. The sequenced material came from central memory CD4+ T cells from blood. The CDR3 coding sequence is TGTGCCAGCTCACCACCTGGGACAGCCTATAGCACAGATACGCAGTATTTT. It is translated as CASSPPGTAYSTDTQYF.